This TCR beta chain originates from a study of blood T cell repertoires in COVID-19. Note on this clone: The same CDR3 also results from other DNA sequences found in this sample.

Trimming cost V 5 bases and J 2 bases, with 13 bases left between them. Germline CDR1 and CDR2: MNHEY and SMNVEV (reference sequence). The CDR3 runs to 14 residues. Assay used: immunoSEQ multiplex PCR; TCRdb lists only in-frame clones, some missing. The sample contains just over 350,000 clones, about 90% of which appear only once. The TCR sequence derives from a woman aged 25 to 39 who had recovered from COVID-19. The chain carries TRBV27 and TRBJ2-7; D might be TRBD2 (5 bases). Material: PBMCs or T cells enriched from blood (not recorded which). DNA for the CDR3: TGTGCCAGCAGTCCCCGGACCGGGGCCTACGAGCAGTACTTC. Encoded protein: CASSPRTGAYEQYF.